The entry that follows covers one T cell receptor (beta chain) sequence. Its antigen is still unknown. The sample originates from a study of regulatory T cells. The CDR3 covers 12 residues. CDR1 and CDR2 (germline): MNHNY, SVGAGI (reference sequence). V lost 0 bases, J lost 5 bases, and 5 bases lay in between. Primers: 52 TRBV forward and 13 TRBJ reverse. Measured with immunoSEQ multiplex PCR; TCRdb has only the in-frame clones, and not every one. The repertoire consists of under 30,000 clones, with 70% to 90% occurring once and the leading ten covering under 1.5%. Patients aged 2 to 39 years had fewer naive T cells. CD4+ T cells were divided by sorting: CD25-high CD127-low Tregs, CD25-low CD127-high conventional cells. Overall study results and limits: Regulatory T cells showed the strongest V-J pair restriction and V/J gene skewing among patient repertoires. Hydrophobic residues at CDR3 positions 6 and 7 were enriched in conventional CD4+ T cells of CD3G-deficient patients.

Material: conventional CD4+ T cells sorted from blood. The receptor was isolated from a child younger than 18 with CD3G deficiency. V and J are TRBV6-6 and TRBJ2-7; D not certain. The chain's CDR3 is CASSYSSDEQYF. The CDR3, as DNA: TGTGCCAGCAGTTACTCTTCAGACGAGCAGTACTTC.